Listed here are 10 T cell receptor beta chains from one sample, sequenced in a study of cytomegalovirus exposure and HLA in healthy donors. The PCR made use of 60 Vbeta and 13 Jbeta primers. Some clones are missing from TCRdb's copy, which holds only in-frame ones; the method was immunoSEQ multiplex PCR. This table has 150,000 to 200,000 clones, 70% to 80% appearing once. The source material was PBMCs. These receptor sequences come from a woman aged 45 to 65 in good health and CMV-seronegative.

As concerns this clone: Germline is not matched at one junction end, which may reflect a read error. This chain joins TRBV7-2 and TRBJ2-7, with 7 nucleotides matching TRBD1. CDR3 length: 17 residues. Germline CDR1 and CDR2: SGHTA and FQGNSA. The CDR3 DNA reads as TGTGCCAGCAGCTCCACTCCCGGGACAGAAATGTCCTACGAGCAGCACTTC. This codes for CASSSTPGTEMSYEQHF.

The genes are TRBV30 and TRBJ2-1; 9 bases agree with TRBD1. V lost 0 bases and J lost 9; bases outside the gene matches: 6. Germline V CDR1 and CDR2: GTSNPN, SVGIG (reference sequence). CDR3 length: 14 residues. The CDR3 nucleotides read TGTGCCTGGAGTGTAACGGGACAGGGCGGTGAGCAGTTCTTC. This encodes CAWSVTGQGGEQFF. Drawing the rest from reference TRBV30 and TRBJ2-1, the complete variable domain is SQTIHQWPATLVQPVGSPLSLECTVEGTSNPNLYWYRQAAGRGLQLLFYSVGIGQISSEVPQNLSASRPQDRQFILSSKKLLLSDSGFYLCAWSVTGQGGEQFFGPGTRLTVL.

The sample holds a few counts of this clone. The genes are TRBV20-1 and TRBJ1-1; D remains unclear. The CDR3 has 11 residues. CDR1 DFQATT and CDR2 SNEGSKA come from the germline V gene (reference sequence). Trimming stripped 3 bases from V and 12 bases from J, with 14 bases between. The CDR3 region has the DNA TGCAGTGCTAGGATTGAGATTACGACTTTCTTT. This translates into CSARIEITTFF.

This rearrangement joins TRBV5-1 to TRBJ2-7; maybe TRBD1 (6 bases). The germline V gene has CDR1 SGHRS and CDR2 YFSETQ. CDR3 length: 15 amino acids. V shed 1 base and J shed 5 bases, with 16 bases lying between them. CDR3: CASSLQGLTDDEQYF. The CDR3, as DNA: TGCGCCAGCAGCTTGCAGGGGTTAACAGACGACGAGCAGTACTTC.

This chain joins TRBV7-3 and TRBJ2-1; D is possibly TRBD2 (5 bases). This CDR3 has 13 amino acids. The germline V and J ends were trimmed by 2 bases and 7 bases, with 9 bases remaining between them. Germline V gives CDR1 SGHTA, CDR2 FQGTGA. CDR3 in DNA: TGTGCCAGCAGCTTAGGGAGCGGAAATGAGCAGTTCTTC. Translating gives CASSLGSGNEQFF. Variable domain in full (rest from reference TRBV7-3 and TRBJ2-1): GAGVSQTPSNKVTEKGKYVELRCDPISGHTALYWYRQSLGQGPEFLIYFQGTGAADDSGLPNDRFFAVRPEGSVSTLKIQRTERGDSAVYLCASSLGSGNEQFFGPGTRLTVL.

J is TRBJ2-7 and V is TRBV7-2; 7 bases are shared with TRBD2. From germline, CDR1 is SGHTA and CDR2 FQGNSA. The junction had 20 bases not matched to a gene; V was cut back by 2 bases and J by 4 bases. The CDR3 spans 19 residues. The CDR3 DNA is TGTGCCAGCAGCTTAAAAGCGGGGCTTAGCGTTGGGACCTTGTACGAGCAGTACTTC. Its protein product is CASSLKAGLSVGTLYEQYF.

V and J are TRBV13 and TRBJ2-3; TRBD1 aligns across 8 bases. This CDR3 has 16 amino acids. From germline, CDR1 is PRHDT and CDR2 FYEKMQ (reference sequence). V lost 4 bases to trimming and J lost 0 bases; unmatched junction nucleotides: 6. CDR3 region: CASSSDRGGSTDTQYF. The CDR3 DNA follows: TGTGCCAGCAGCTCCGACAGGGGCGGAAGCACAGATACGCAGTATTTT.

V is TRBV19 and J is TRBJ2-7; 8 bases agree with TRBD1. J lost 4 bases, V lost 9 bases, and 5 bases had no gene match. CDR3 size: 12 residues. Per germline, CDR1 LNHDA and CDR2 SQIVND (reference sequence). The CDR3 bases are TGTGCCAGCGGACAGGGCACGTACGAGCAGTACTTC. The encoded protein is CASGQGTYEQYF.

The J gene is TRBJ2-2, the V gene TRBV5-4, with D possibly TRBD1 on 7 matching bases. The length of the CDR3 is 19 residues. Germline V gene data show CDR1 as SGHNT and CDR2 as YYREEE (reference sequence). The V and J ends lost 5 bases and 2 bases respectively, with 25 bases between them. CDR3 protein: CASRKITRQGGRNTGELFF. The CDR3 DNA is TGTGCCAGCAGGAAGATTACGAGGCAGGGGGGCCGTAACACCGGGGAGCTGTTTTTT.

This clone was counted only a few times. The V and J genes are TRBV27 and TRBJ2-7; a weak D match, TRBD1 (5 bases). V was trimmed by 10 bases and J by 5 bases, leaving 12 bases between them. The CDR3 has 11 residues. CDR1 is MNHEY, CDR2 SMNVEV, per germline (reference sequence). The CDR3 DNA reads TGTGCCACCTCCCAGGGCCACGAGCAGTACTTC. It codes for CATSQGHEQYF.